The present entry profiles one T cell receptor (beta chain) with its context. There are many counts of this clonotype. The specificity of this receptor is unknown. Base qualities are missing; no much larger clone stands one base away. This entry is derived from a study of T cells in Graves' hyperthyroidism and ophthalmopathy (dated by TCRdb to between 2017 and 2020). With regard to the full study: Peripheral blood was collected at initial diagnosis, before any treatment. Prospective prediction of ophthalmopathy was tested in an independent validation cohort consisting of about 19 hyperthyroidism patients and over 15 patients who later progressed to ophthalmopathy. The roughly 94 discovery patients were randomly split 7:3 into training and test sets. After sampling, hyperthyroidism patients received methimazole starting at 30 mg daily, and ophthalmopathy patients received high-dose intravenous methylprednisolone. The paper describes TCR Vbeta CDR3 sequencing of about 140 peripheral blood samples, made up of about 41 ophthalmopathy patients, roughly 75 hyperthyroidism patients and about 17 progressor patients. A discovery cohort of around 98 patients, approximately 44 with Graves' ophthalmopathy and 55 to 60 with stable Graves' hyperthyroidism, was used to find distinguishing TCR V-J signatures. In addition, the study compared T-cell repertoires in thyroid tissue and in blood from roughly 6 Graves' hyperthyroidism patients.

The study at large found these results: In validation, the model predicted progression to ophthalmopathy a median of about 6 months before onset, with roughly 70% sensitivity and 72.22% specificity. Ophthalmopathy was separated from stable hyperthyroidism by a 13 V-J signature model, with around 90% sensitivity and approximately 81% specificity obtained in cross-validation and 80%/75% obtained in testing. Most expanded thyroid clonotypes (frequency above 0.001) were also detected in blood, a finding suggesting that blood repertoires may reflect thyroid immune responses. No statistical method was used to set the sample size in advance, and investigators knew the group allocation.

The TCR beta CDR3 regions were amplified from the RNA transcripts. For the first round of RT-PCR on the TCR CDR3, the HTBI primer set was used together with the Qiagen OneStep RT-PCR kit. A second multiplex PCR round built the libraries, followed by size selection and purification. Libraries were sequenced paired-end with 100 bp reads on an Illumina HiSeq2000. In the authors' own workflow: Raw data were processed with SOAPnuke, discarding reads with adapters, uncalled bases, mean Phred below 15, or no exact constant-primer or identifier match. COPE v1.2.5 was used to merge high-quality paired reads, and clonotypes were defined as unique nucleotide sequences. MiTCR v1.1 was used to align the clonotypes against IMGT TRBV, TRBD and TRBJ reference segments. The analysis included only V-J combinations with a frequency above 0.0001, which together covered approximately 99% of the repertoires. The TCS score was defined as F50 (clonal expansion) divided by E x V (chaos), with BLOSUM62-based TCRdist calculated between CDR3 peptides within each V-J. Welch's t-statistics and random forest reduced roughly 540 V-J features to around 14, which were used in a naive Bayes classifier (R e1071). In-frame beta chains were kept once TCRdb had trimmed the public reads at Q25 with fastp and called clones with MiXCR. All rows with the same CDR3 protein become a single entry with the most common DNA and genes. TCRdb, rather than the study authors, made the V and J calls. The sample includes about 260,000 distinct CDR3 sequences, with about 15% observed a single time. The top ten clonotypes cover around 30% of the sample.

The CDR3 contains 12 residues, cysteine and phenylalanine counted. Only CDR3 DNA remains: 36 bases, in frame from the first base. Relative to germline, V is missing 4 bases and J is missing 4 bases, with 0 bases of the junction outside any gene match. The germline V gene encodes CDR1 MDHEN and CDR2 SYDVKM. Moderately to severely active disease, a Clinical Activity Score of at least 3, a NOSPECS grade of at least 4, and a duration under 3 months were present in ophthalmopathy patients. The study excluded patients with uncontrolled infections, other autoimmune diseases, pregnancy or lactation. Diagnoses relied on clinical symptoms, serum thyroxine and TRAb, thyroid ultrasound and orbital computed tomography. PBMCs were isolated from about 9.2 ml of fresh peripheral blood by Ficoll-Paque density gradient centrifugation. Total RNA was extracted with Trizol reagent, and quality was checked on an Agilent 2100 Bioanalyzer.

Sequencing was carried out using blood. The rearranged segments are TRBV28 and TRBJ1-2, and 7 bases in between align with TRBD1. This clonotype originated in a woman aged 18-30 years with Graves' ophthalmopathy. The CDR3 reads CASSSGGYGYTF. The DNA sequence reads TGTGCCAGCAGTTCAGGGGGCTATGGCTACACCTTC.